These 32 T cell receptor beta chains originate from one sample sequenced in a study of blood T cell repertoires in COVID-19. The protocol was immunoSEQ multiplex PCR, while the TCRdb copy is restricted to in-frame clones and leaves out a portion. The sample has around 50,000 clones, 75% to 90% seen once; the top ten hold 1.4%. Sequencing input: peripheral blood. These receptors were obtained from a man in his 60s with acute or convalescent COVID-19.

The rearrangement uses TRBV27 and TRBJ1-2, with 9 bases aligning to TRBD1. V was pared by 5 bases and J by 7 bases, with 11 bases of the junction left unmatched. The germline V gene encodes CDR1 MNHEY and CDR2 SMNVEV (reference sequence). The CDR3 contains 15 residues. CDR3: CASSESGGQGGGYTF. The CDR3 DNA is TGTGCCAGCAGTGAGTCCGGGGGACAGGGTGGTGGCTACACCTTC.

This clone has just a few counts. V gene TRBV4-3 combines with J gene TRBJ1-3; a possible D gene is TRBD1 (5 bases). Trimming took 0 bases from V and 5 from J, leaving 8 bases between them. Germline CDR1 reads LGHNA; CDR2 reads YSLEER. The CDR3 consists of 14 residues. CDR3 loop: CASSQDDSRNTIYF. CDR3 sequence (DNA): TGCGCCAGCAGCCAAGACGACAGCAGAAACACCATATATTTT.

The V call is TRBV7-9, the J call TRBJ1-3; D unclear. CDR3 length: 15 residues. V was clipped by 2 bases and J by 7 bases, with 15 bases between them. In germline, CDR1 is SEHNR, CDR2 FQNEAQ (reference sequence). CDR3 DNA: TGTGCCAGCAGCTTATTGAGGCCAGCAGCTAACACCATATATTTT. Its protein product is CASSLLRPAANTIYF.

CDR3 in amino acids: CAWRTQGALSERAFF. As DNA, the CDR3 is TGTGCCTGGCGAACCCAGGGGGCGCTGAGTGAACGAGCTTTCTTT. The chain couples TRBV30 to TRBJ1-1; 8 bases line up with TRBD1. This CDR3 has 15 amino acids. V lost 5 bases and J lost 10; bases outside the gene matches: 18. Germline V CDR1 and CDR2: GTSNPN, SVGIG (reference sequence).

The CDR3 loop is CASSSIRGGSGLSYNEQFF. For the CDR3, the DNA is TGTGCCAGCAGCTCAATAAGGGGAGGCAGCGGCCTCTCCTACAATGAGCAGTTCTTC. The gene calls are TRBV11-3 and TRBJ2-1, with TRBD2 as a possible D gene (6 bases). Trimming removed 4 bases at V and 0 bases at J, with 22 bases between. This CDR3 has 19 residues. Germline CDR1 SGHNT, CDR2 YENEEA.

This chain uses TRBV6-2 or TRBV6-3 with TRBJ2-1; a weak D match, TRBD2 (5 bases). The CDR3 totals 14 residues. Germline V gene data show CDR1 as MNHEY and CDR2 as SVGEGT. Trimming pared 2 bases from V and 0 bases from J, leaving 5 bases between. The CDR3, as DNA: TGTGCCAGCAGTTACGGGAGCTCCTACAATGAGCAGTTCTTC. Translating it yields CASSYGSSYNEQFF.

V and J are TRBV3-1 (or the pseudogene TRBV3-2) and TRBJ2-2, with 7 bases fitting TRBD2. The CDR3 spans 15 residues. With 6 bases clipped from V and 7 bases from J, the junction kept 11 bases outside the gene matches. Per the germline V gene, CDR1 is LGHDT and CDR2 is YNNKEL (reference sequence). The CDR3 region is CASRAPGGESGELFF. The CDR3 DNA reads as TGTGCCAGCAGGGCCCCGGGAGGAGAGAGCGGGGAGCTGTTTTTT.

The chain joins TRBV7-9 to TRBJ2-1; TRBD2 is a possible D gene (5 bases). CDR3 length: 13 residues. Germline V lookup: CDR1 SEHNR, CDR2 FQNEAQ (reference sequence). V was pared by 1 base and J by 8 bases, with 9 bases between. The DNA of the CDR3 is TGTGCCAGCAGCTTAGTAGGAGGTGATGAGCAGTTCTTC. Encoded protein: CASSLVGGDEQFF.

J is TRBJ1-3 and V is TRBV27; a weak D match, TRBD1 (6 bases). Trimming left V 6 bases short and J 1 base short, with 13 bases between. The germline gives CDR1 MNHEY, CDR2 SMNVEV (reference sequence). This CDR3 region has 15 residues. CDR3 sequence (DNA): TGTGCCAGCAGCTCCCCCACAGGGTCTGGAAACACCATATATTTT. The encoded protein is CASSSPTGSGNTIYF.

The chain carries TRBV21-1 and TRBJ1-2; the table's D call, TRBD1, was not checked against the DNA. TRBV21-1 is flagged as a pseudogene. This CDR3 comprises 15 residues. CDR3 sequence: CASSKGQGFNYGYTF. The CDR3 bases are TGTGCCAGCAGCAAAGGGCAGGGGTTTAACTATGGCTACACCTTC.

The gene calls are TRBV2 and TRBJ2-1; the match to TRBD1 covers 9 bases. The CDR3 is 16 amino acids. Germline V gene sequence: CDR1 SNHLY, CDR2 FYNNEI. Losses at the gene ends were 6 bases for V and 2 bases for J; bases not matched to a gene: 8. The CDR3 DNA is TGTGCCAGCAGGGAAACAGGGGGCAGAGCCTACAATGAGCAGTTCTTC. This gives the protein CASRETGGRAYNEQFF.

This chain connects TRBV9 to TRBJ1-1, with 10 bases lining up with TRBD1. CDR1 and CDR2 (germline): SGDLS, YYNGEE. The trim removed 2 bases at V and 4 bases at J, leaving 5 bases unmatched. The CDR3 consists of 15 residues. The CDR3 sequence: CASSVLGQGGTEAFF. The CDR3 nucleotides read TGTGCCAGCAGCGTGTTAGGACAGGGGGGCACTGAAGCTTTCTTT.

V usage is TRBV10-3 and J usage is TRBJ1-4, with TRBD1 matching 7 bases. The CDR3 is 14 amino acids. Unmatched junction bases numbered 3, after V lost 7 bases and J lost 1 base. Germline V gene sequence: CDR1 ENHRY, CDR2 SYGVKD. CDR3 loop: CAIKPGGTNEKLFF. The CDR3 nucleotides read TGTGCCATCAAACCAGGGGGAACTAATGAAAAACTGTTTTTT.

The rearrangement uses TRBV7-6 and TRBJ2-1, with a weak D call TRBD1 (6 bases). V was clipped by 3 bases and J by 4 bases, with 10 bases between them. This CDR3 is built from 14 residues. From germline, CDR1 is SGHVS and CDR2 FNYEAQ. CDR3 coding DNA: TGTGCCAGCAGCTTGAGGACAGATTACAATGAGCAGTTCTTC. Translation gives CASSLRTDYNEQFF.

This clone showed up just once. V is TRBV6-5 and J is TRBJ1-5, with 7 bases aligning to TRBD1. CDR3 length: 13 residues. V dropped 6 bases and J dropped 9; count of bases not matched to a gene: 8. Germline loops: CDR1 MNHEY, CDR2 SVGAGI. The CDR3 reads CASSLHRGGPQHF. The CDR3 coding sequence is TGTGCCAGCAGCCTTCACAGGGGAGGGCCCCAGCATTTT.

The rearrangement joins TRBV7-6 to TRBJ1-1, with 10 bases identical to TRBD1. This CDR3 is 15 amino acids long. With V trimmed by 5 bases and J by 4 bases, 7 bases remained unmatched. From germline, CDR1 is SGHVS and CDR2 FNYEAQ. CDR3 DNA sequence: TGTGCCAGCAGCCCTGGACAGGGGGTTGGCACTGAAGCTTTCTTT. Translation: CASSPGQGVGTEAFF. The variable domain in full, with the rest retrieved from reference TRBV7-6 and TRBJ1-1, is GAGVSQSPRYKVTKRGQDVALRCDPISGHVSLYWYRQALGQGPEFLTYFNYEAQQDKSGLPNDRFSAERPEGSISTLTIQRTEQRDSAMYRCASSPGQGVGTEAFFGQGTRLTVV.

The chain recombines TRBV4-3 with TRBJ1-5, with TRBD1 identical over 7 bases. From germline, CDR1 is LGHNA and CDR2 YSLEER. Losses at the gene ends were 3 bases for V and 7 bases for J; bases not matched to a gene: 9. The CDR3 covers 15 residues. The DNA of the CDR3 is TGCGCCAGCAGCCAGGGACAGTCGAAGGAGCAGCCCCAGCATTTT. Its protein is CASSQGQSKEQPQHF.

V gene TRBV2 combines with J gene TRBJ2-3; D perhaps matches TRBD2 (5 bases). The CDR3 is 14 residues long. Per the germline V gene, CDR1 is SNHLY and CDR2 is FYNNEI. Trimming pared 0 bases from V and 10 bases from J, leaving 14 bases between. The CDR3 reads CASSEALGGVAQYF. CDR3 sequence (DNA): TGTGCCAGCAGTGAAGCGCTCGGAGGAGTTGCGCAGTATTTT.

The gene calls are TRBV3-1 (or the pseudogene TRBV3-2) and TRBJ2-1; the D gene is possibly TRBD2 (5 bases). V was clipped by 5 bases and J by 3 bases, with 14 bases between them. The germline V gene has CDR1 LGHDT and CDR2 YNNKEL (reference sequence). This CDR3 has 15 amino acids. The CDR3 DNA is TGTGCCAGCAGCTACGGGGATAGGGACTACAATGAGCAGTTCTTC. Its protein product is CASSYGDRDYNEQFF.

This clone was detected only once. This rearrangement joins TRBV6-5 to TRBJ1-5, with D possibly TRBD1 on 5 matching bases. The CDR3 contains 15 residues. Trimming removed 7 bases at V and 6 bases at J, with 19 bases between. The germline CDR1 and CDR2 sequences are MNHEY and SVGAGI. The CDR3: CASKPLGGFTQPQHF. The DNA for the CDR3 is TGTGCCAGCAAACCTCTGGGGGGTTTTACTCAGCCCCAGCATTTT.

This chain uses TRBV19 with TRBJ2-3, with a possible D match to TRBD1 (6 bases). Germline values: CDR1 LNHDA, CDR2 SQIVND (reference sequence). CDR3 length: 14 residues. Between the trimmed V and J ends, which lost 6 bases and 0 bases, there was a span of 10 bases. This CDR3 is CASRRDISTDTQYF. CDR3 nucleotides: TGTGCCAGTAGAAGGGACATCAGCACAGATACGCAGTATTTT. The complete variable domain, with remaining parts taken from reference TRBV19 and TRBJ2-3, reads DGGITQSPKYLFRKEGQNVTLSCEQNLNHDAMYWYRQDPGQGLRLIYYSQIVNDFQKGDIAEGYSVSREKKESFPLTVTSAQKNPTAFYLCASRRDISTDTQYFGPGTRLTVL.

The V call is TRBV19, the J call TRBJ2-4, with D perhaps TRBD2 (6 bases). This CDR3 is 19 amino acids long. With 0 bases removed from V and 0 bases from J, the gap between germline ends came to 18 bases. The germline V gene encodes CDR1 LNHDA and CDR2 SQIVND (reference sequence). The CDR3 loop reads CASSIDQGAGNLAKNIQYF. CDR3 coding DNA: TGTGCCAGTAGTATAGATCAGGGTGCGGGAAACTTAGCCAAAAACATTCAGTACTTC.

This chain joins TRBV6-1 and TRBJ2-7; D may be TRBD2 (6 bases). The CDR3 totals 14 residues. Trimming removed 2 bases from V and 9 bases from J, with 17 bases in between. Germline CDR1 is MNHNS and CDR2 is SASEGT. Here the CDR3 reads CASSESHTGVLQYF. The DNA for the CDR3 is TGTGCCAGCAGTGAATCTCATACGGGAGTATTGCAGTACTTC.

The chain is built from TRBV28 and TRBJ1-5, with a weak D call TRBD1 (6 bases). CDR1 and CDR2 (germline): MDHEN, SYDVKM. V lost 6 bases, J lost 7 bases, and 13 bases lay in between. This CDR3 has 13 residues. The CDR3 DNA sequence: TGTGCCAGCAGCTCACAGGGAGGGCAGCCCCAGCATTTT. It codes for CASSSQGGQPQHF.

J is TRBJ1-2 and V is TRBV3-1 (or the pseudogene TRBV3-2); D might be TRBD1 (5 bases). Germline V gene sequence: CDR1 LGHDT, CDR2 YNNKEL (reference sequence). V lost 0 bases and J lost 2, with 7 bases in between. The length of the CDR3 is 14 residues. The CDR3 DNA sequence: TGTGCCAGCAGCCAAGAGGGGGGGAACTATGGCTACACCTTC. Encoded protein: CASSQEGGNYGYTF.

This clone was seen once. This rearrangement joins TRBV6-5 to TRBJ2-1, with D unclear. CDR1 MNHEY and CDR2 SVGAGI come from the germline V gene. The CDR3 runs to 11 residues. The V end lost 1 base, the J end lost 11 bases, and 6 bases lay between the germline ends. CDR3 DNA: TGTGCCAGCAGTTACTTGGGCAAGCAGTTCTTC. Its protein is CASSYLGKQFF.

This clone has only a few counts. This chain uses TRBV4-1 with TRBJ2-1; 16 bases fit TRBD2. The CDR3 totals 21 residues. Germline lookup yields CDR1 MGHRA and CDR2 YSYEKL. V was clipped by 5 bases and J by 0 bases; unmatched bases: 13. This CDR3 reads CASSTRGGLAGGPSSYNEQFF. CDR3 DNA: TGCGCCAGCAGCACCCGGGGGGGACTAGCGGGAGGGCCGAGCTCCTACAATGAGCAGTTCTTC.

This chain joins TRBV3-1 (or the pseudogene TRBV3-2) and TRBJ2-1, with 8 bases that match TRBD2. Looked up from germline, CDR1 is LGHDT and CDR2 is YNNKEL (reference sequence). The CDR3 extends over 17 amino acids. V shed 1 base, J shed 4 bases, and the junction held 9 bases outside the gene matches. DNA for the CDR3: TGTGCCAGCAGCCAAGGGGGGGAAGCGGGAGCTTACAATGAGCAGTTCTTC. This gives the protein CASSQGGEAGAYNEQFF.

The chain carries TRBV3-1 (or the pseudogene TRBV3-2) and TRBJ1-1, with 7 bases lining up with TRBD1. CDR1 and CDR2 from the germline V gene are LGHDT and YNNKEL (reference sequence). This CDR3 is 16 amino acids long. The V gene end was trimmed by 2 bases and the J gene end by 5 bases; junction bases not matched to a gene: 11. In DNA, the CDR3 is TGTGCCAGCAGCCAAACCACTCCGACAGGGAGGACTGAAGCTTTCTTT. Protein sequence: CASSQTTPTGRTEAFF.

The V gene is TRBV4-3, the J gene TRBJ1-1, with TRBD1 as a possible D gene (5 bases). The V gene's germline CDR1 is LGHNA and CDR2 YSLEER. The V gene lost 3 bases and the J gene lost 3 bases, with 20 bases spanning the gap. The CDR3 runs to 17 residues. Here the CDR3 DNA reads TGCGCCAGCAGCCAGGTCTGGGCAGGGTCGGCGGACACTGAAGCTTTCTTT. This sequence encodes CASSQVWAGSADTEAFF.

The CDR3 DNA is TGTGCCAGCAGAACAGGGGGCGAGGACACCATATATTTT. Translated, it gives CASRTGGEDTIYF. The genes are TRBV28 and TRBJ1-3; 9 bases are a match to TRBD1. Germline V gene data show CDR1 as MDHEN and CDR2 as SYDVKM. The CDR3 length is 13 residues. V was pared by 6 bases and J by 8 bases, with 5 bases of the junction left unmatched. Together with reference TRBV28 and TRBJ1-3, the CDR3 gives the full variable domain: DVKVTQSSRYLVKRTGEKVFLECVQDMDHENMFWYRQDPGLGLRLIYFSYDVKMKEKGDIPEGYSVSREKKERFSLILESASTNQTSMYLCASRTGGEDTIYFGEGSWLTVV.

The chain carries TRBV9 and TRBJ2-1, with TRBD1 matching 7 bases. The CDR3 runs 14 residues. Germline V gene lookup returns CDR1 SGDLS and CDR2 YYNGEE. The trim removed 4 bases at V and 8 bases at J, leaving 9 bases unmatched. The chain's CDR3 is CASSFTGEGDEQFF. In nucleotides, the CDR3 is TGTGCCAGCAGCTTCACAGGGGAAGGTGATGAGCAGTTCTTC.